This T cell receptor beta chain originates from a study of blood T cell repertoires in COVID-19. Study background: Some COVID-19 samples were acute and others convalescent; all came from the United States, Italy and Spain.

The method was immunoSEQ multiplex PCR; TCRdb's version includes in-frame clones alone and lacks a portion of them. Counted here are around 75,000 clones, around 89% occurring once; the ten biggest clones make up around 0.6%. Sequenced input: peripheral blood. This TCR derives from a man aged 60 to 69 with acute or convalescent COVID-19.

The CDR3 reads CASSLEATVSGYTF. CDR3 coding DNA: TGCGCCAGCAGCTTGGAGGCGACAGTTTCTGGCTACACCTTC. The rearrangement joins TRBV5-1 to TRBJ1-2, with a possible D match to TRBD1 (5 bases). CDR1 and CDR2 (germline): SGHRS, YFSETQ. The CDR3 has 14 amino acids. The V end was cut by 0 bases, the J end by 7 bases, with 13 bases between.